Listed here are 10 T cell receptor beta chains from one sample, sequenced in a study of T cell responses to AZD1222 COVID-19 vaccine. Method: immunoSEQ multiplex PCR; TCRdb's copy keeps in-frame clones and lacks some. This sample carries 120,000 to 150,000 clones, under 95% of them seen once, and the ten largest clones take roughly 2%. This material consisted of peripheral blood, taken 28 days after the second AZD1222 dose. All receptors derive from an adult who received the AZD1222 COVID-19 vaccine.

This clone came up once. The V gene is TRBV5-6, the J gene TRBJ2-2, with D uncertain. The CDR3 contains 16 residues. Between the trimmed V and J ends, which lost 0 bases and 2 bases, there was a span of 11 bases. The germline V gene has CDR1 SGHDT and CDR2 YYEEEE. Here the CDR3 reads CASSLEFRSNTGELFF. In nucleotides, the CDR3 is TGTGCCAGCAGCTTGGAGTTTCGCAGTAACACCGGGGAGCTGTTTTTT.

The chain uses TRBV5-1 and TRBJ2-3; 11 bases map to TRBD1. This CDR3 is 18 amino acids long. Germline CDR1 SGHRS, CDR2 YFSETQ. Unmatched junction bases numbered 10, after V lost 3 bases and J lost 1 base. Here the CDR3 reads CASSYGQGAYSGTDTQYF. The CDR3 nucleotides read TGCGCCAGCAGCTACGGACAGGGGGCGTATAGTGGCACAGATACGCAGTATTTT.

J is TRBJ1-2 and V is TRBV7-9; no clear D gene. Germline CDR1 is SEHNR and CDR2 is FQNEAQ (reference sequence). V lost 3 bases to trimming and J lost 4 bases, with 3 bases between them. CDR3 length: 11 residues. The CDR3 DNA sequence: TGTGCCAGCAGCTTTAGCTATGGCTACACCTTC. Its translation is CASSFSYGYTF.

The V and J genes are TRBV2 and TRBJ1-5; possible D gene TRBD1, 5 bases. The CDR3 runs to 17 residues. V was clipped by 6 bases and J by 0 bases, with 18 bases between them. Germline assignment: CDR1 SNHLY and CDR2 FYNNEI. CDR3 sequence (DNA): TGTGCCAGCAGGGGGGTTAGACAGCGATATAGCAATCAGCCCCAGCATTTT. Amino acids: CASRGVRQRYSNQPQHF.

The chain carries TRBV6-1 and TRBJ2-7, with 9 positions matching TRBD2. After removal of 4 bases from V and 2 bases from J, the junction contained 9 bases not matched to a gene. Germline assignment: CDR1 MNHNS and CDR2 SASEGT. This CDR3 is 16 amino acids long. As DNA, the CDR3 is TGTGCCAGCAGTGCAAATTTCCCTAGCGGGACCTACGAGCAGTACTTC. It encodes CASSANFPSGTYEQYF.

The chain links TRBV29-1 to TRBJ1-1; 7 positions agree with TRBD1. With V trimmed by 7 bases and J by 0 bases, 2 bases remained unmatched. Germline V gene sequence: CDR1 SQVTM, CDR2 ANQGSEA. The CDR3 is 12 residues long. CDR3 DNA sequence: TGCAGCGCTAGGGGGCTGAACACTGAAGCTTTCTTT. Its protein is CSARGLNTEAFF.

The gene calls are TRBV18 and TRBJ1-1; D is uncertain. This CDR3 has 13 residues. V was clipped by 3 bases and J by 5 bases, with 10 bases between them. The germline V gene encodes CDR1 KGHSH and CDR2 LQKENI. DNA for the CDR3: TGTGCCAGCTCACCGGGGTTGCGGACTGAAGCTTTCTTT. This sequence encodes CASSPGLRTEAFF.

The chain has TRBV5-3 and TRBJ2-3, with TRBD2 matching over 7 bases. Being an ORF, TRBV5-3 has a function that is uncertain. V lost 2 bases and J lost 2; bases outside the gene matches: 5. This CDR3 spans 15 amino acids. The CDR3 protein is CARSFSGRHTDTQYF. The DNA for the CDR3 is TGTGCCAGAAGCTTTAGCGGGCGACACACAGATACGCAGTATTTT.

V usage is TRBV5-5 and J usage is TRBJ1-5; D ambiguous. This CDR3 has 14 residues. V was pared by 0 bases and J by 4 bases, with 8 bases between. Germline CDR1 and CDR2: SGHKS and YYEKEE (reference sequence). The chain's CDR3 is CASSLVVGNQPQHF. The CDR3 DNA sequence: TGTGCCAGCAGCTTGGTGGTTGGGAATCAGCCCCAGCATTTT. Full variable domain (missing parts from reference TRBV5-5 and TRBJ1-5): DAGVTQSPTHLIKTRGQQVTLRCSPISGHKSVSWYQQVLGQGPQFIFQYYEKEERGRGNFPDRFSARQFPNYSSELNVNALLLGDSALYLCASSLVVGNQPQHFGDGTRLSIL.

This chain links TRBV28 with TRBJ2-7; TRBD2 is a possible D gene (5 bases). CDR1 and CDR2 (germline): MDHEN, SYDVKM. V dropped 9 bases and J dropped 7 bases, with 19 bases sitting between them. CDR3 length equals 13 residues. The CDR3 coding sequence is TGTGCCAGTAATCGAGCGGTTCGCGGGGAGCAGTACTTC. It specifies CASNRAVRGEQYF.